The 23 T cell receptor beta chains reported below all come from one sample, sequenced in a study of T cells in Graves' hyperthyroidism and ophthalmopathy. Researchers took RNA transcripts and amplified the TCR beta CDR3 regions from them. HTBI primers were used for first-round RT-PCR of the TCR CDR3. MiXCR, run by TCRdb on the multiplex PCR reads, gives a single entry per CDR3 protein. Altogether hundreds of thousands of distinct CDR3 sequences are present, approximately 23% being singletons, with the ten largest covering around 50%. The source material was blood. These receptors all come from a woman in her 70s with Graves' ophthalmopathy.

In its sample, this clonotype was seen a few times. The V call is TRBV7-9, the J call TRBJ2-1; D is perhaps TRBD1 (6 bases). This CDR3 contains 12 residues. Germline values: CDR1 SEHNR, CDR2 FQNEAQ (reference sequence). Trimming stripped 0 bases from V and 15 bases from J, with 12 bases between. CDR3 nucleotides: TGTGCCAGCAGCTTAGCGGACCGAGGGGGGTTCTTC. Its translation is CASSLADRGGFF.

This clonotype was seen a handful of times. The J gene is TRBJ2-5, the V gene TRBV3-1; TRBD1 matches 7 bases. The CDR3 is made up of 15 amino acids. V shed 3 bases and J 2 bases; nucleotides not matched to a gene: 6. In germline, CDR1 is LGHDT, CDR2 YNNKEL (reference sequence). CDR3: CASSQSRTGQETQYF. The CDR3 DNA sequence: TGTGCCAGCAGCCAGTCCCGGACAGGACAAGAGACCCAGTACTTC.

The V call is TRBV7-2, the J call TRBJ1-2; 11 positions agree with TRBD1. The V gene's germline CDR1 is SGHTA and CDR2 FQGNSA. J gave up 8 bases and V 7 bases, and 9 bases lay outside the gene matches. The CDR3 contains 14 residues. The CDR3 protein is CASNPGQGVWGYTF. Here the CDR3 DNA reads TGTGCCAGCAACCCGGGACAGGGGGTCTGGGGCTACACCTTC.

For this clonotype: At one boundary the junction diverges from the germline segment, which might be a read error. The CDR3 here is CASSLAGAPYKQYF. CDR3 nucleotide sequence: TGTGCCAGCAGTTTAGCGGGAGCCCCCTACAAGCAGTACTTC. This chain uses TRBV27 with TRBJ2-7, with 7 positions matching TRBD2. The CDR3 extends over 14 amino acids. From germline, CDR1 is MNHEY and CDR2 SMNVEV (reference sequence).

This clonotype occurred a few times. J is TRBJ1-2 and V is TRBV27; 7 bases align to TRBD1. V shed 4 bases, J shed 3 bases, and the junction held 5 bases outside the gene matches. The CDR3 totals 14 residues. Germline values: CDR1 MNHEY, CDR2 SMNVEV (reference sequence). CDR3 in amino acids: CASSSQTGHYGYTF. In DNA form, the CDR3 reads TGTGCCAGCAGTTCCCAGACAGGGCACTATGGCTACACCTTC.

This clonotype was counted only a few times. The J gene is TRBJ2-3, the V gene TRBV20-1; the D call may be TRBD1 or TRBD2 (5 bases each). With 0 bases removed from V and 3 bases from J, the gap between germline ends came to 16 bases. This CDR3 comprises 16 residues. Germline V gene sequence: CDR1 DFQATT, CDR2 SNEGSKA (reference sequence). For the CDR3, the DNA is TGCAGTGCTAGAGATAGACGGTCGGGGCCGACAGATACGCAGTATTTT. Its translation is CSARDRRSGPTDTQYF.

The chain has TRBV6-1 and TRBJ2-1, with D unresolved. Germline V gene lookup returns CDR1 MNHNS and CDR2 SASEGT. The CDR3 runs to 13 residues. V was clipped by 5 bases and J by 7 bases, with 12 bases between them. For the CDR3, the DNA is TGTGCCAGCAGTCCGTGGGATAAGAATGAGCAGTTCTTC. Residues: CASSPWDKNEQFF.

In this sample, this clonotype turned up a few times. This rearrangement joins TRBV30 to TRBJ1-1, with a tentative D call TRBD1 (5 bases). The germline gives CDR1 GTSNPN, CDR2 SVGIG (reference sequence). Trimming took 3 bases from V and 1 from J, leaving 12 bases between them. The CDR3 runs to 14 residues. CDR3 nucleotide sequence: TGTGCCTGGAGAGGGGATACCTGGAACACTGAAGCTTTCTTT. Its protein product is CAWRGDTWNTEAFF.

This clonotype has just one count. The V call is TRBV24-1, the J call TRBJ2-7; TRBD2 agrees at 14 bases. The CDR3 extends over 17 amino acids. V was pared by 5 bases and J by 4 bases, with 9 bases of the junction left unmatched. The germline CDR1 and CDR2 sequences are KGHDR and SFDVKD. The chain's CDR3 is CATSVLGTSGSSYEQYF. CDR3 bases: TGTGCCACCAGTGTCCTCGGGACTAGCGGGAGTAGTTACGAGCAGTACTTC.

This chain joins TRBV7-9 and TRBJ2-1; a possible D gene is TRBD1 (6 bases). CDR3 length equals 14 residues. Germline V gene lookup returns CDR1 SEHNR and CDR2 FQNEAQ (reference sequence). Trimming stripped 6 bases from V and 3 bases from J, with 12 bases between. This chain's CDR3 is CASSGAGDYNEQFF. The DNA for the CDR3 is TGTGCCAGCAGTGGGGCAGGGGACTACAATGAGCAGTTCTTC.

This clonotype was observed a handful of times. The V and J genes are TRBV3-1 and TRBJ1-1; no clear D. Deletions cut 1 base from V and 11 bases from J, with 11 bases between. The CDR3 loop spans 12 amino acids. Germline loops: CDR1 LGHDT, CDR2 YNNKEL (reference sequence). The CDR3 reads CASSQGWGRAFF. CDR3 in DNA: TGTGCCAGCAGCCAAGGGTGGGGTCGGGCTTTCTTT.

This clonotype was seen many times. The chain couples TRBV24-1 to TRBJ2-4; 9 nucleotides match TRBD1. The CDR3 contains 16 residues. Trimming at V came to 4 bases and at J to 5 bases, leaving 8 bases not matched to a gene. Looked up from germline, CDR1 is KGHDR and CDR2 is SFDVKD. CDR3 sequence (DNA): TGTGCCACCAGTGACGCTCCGGGACAGGGTCAAAACATTCAGTACTTC. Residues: CATSDAPGQGQNIQYF.

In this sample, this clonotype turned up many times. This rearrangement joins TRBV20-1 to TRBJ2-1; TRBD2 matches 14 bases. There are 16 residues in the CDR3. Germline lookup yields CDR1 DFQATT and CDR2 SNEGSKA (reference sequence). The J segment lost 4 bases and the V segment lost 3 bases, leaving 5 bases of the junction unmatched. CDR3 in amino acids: CSARGLAGEMYNEQFF. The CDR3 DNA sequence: TGCAGTGCTAGGGGACTAGCGGGAGAAATGTACAATGAGCAGTTCTTC.

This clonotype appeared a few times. CDR3 nucleotide sequence: TGTGCCAGCTCGTACAGGGGCTCCGAGCAGTACTTC. This gives the protein CASSYRGSEQYF. This chain connects TRBV18 to TRBJ2-7; TRBD1 matches 7 bases. Losses at the gene ends were 6 bases for V and 6 bases for J; bases not matched to a gene: 5. The CDR3 contains 12 residues. The germline V gene encodes CDR1 KGHSH and CDR2 LQKENI.

The CDR3 sequence: CSVGQPNSPLHF. In DNA, the CDR3 is TGCAGCGTAGGACAGCCTAATTCACCCCTCCACTTT. The chain is built from TRBV29-1 and TRBJ1-6; tentative D call: TRBD1 (6 bases). CDR1 SQVTM and CDR2 ANQGSEA come from the germline V gene. V was shortened by 6 bases and J by 6 bases, with 9 bases between the two germline ends. This CDR3 contains 12 residues. The full variable domain, its missing parts supplied by reference TRBV29-1 and TRBJ1-6, is SAVISQKPSRDICQRGTSLTIQCQVDSQVTMMFWYRQQPGQSLTLIATANQGSEATYESGFVIDKFPISRPNLTFSTLTVSNMSPEDSSIYLCSVGQPNSPLHFGNGTRLTVT.

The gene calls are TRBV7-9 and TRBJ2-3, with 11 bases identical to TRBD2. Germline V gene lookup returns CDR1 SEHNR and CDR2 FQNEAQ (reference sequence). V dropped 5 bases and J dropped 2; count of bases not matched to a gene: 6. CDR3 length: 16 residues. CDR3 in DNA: TGTGCCAGCAGCCCAACTAGCGGGAGTCCCACAGATACGCAGTATTTT. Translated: CASSPTSGSPTDTQYF.

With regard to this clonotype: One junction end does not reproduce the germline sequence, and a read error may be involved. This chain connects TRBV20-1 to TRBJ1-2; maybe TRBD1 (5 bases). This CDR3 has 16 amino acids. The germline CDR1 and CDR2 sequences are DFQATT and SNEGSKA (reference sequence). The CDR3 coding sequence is TGCAGTGCTAGAGATCAAGGCCGGGGCACTAACTATAGCTACACCTTC. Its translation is CSARDQGRGTNYSYTF.

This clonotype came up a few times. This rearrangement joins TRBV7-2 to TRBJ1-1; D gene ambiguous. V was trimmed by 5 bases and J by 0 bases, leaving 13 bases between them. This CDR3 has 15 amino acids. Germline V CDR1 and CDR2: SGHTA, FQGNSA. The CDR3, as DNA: TGTGCCAGCAGCCCCCATCAACTCTTGAACACTGAAGCTTTCTTT. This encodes CASSPHQLLNTEAFF.

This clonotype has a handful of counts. The CDR3 loop is CATSEGTANTEAFF. The CDR3 DNA reads TGTGCCACCAGTGAGGGGACAGCGAACACTGAAGCTTTCTTT. V usage is TRBV24-1 and J usage is TRBJ1-1, with 7 bases fitting TRBD1. Trimming removed 4 bases from V and 1 base from J; junction bases left unmatched: 2. This CDR3 comprises 14 residues. Germline CDR1 KGHDR, CDR2 SFDVKD.

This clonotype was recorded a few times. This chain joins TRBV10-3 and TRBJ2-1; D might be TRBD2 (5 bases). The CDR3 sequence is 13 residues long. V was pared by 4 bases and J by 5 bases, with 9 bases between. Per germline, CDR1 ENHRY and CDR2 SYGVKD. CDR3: CAISGLTNNEQFF. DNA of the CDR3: TGTGCCATCAGTGGCCTGACTAACAATGAGCAGTTCTTC.

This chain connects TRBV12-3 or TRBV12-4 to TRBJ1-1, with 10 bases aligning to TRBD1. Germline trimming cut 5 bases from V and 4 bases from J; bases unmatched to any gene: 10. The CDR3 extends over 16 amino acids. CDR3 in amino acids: CASSPTGGLGGTEAFF. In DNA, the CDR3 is TGTGCCAGCAGTCCGACAGGGGGCCTTGGGGGCACTGAAGCTTTCTTT.

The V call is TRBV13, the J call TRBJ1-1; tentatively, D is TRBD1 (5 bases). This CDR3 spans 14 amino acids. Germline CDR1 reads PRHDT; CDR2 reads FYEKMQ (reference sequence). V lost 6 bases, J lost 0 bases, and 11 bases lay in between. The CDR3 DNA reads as TGTGCCAGCAGTGCGCGGGGGATGAACACTGAAGCTTTCTTT. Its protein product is CASSARGMNTEAFF.

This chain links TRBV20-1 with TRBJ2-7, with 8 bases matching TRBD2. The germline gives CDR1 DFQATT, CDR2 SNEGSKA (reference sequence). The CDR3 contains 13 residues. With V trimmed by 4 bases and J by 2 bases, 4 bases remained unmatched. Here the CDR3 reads CSAMLSGAYEQYF. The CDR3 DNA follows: TGCAGTGCTATGCTTAGCGGGGCCTACGAGCAGTACTTC.